This passage covers 32 T cell receptor beta chains from one sample sequenced in a study of blood T cell repertoires in COVID-19. The repertoire was sequenced with immunoSEQ multiplex PCR; TCRdb's copy has only in-frame clones and lacks some. The sample comprises around 130,000 clones, around 87% of which are singletons, and roughly 18% rests with the top ten. The sample taken for sequencing was peripheral blood. The receptors come from a woman between 50 and 59 years old who had recovered from COVID-19.

V usage is TRBV20-1 and J usage is TRBJ1-1; D remains ambiguous. This CDR3 region has 11 residues. Trimming pared 6 bases from V and 3 bases from J, leaving 8 bases between. Germline values: CDR1 DFQATT, CDR2 SNEGSKA (reference sequence). CDR3 in amino acids: CSASPYTEAFF. As DNA, the CDR3 is TGCAGTGCGAGCCCTTACACTGAAGCTTTCTTT.

The chain has TRBV6-2 or TRBV6-3 and TRBJ1-1; the match to TRBD1 covers 10 bases. Germline loops: CDR1 MNHEY, CDR2 SVGEGT. The length of the CDR3 is 17 residues. The trim removed 4 bases at V and 6 bases at J, leaving 14 bases unmatched. The CDR3: CASSFGLGQGPRAEAFF. As DNA, the CDR3 is TGTGCCAGCAGTTTCGGCCTGGGACAGGGGCCGAGGGCTGAAGCTTTCTTT.

This CDR3 reads CASSDSGVGDTQYF. CDR3 nucleotide sequence: TGTGCCAGCAGTGATTCGGGGGTCGGGGATACGCAGTATTTT. This chain connects TRBV6-1 to TRBJ2-3; TRBD2 might be the D (6 bases). Trimming removed 3 bases at V and 6 bases at J, with 13 bases between. Germline V CDR1 and CDR2: MNHNS, SASEGT. The CDR3 runs to 14 residues.

This chain connects TRBV6-5 to TRBJ2-1; a weak D match, TRBD2 (7 bases). CDR1 MNHEY and CDR2 SVGAGI come from the germline V gene. V was trimmed by 6 bases and J by 5 bases, leaving 17 bases between them. CDR3 length: 15 amino acids. In nucleotides, the CDR3 is TGTGCCAGCAGGTCGGGGGGCGGCCTTAACAATGAGCAGTTCTTC. Amino acid sequence: CASRSGGGLNNEQFF.

The genes are TRBV5-6 and TRBJ2-3; TRBD2 is a possible D gene (6 bases). Per germline, CDR1 SGHDT and CDR2 YYEEEE. The CDR3 runs to 16 residues. V dropped 2 bases and J dropped 0 bases, with 13 bases sitting between them. CDR3: CASSFLLAQSTDTQYF. For the CDR3, the DNA is TGTGCCAGCAGCTTCCTACTAGCACAGAGCACAGATACGCAGTATTTT.

The gene calls are TRBV18 and TRBJ2-1; 11 bases align to TRBD2. The germline gives CDR1 KGHSH, CDR2 LQKENI. Trimming took 3 bases from V and 7 from J; bases not matched to a gene: 5. This CDR3 is 15 amino acids long. CDR3 nucleotide sequence: TGTGCCAGCTCACCGACTAGCGGGGTAGGGAATGAGCAGTTCTTC. This codes for CASSPTSGVGNEQFF. Combining the CDR3 with reference TRBV18 and TRBJ2-1 gives the whole variable domain NAGVMQNPRHLVRRRGQEARLRCSPMKGHSHVYWYRQLPEEGLKFMVYLQKENIIDESGMPKERFSAEFPKEGPSILRIQQVVRGDSAAYFCASSPTSGVGNEQFFGPGTRLTVL.

This chain connects TRBV7-6 to TRBJ1-3; D remains unclear. With 2 bases removed from V and 3 bases from J, the gap between germline ends came to 11 bases. CDR1 is SGHVS and CDR2 is FNYEAQ in the germline V gene. This CDR3 has 15 residues. CDR3 residues: CASSLFWGVGNTIYF. CDR3 sequence (DNA): TGTGCCAGCAGCTTATTCTGGGGAGTTGGAAACACCATATATTTT.

V is TRBV2 and J is TRBJ2-7; 7 bases agree with TRBD2. Trimming removed 7 bases from V and 0 bases from J; junction bases left unmatched: 9. The CDR3 extends over 15 amino acids. Germline V gene lookup returns CDR1 SNHLY and CDR2 FYNNEI. CDR3 in DNA: TGTGCCAGCACCGCGAGCGGGGCGCTCTCCTACGAGCAGTACTTC. Protein sequence: CASTASGALSYEQYF.

The chain carries TRBV6-2 or TRBV6-3 and TRBJ1-6; the D gene is possibly TRBD1 (5 bases). Germline CDR1 MNHEY, CDR2 SVGEGT. This CDR3 is 14 amino acids long. Trimming shortened V by 1 base and J by 8 bases, and 9 bases separated the two germline ends. The CDR3 loop reads CASSYLGPDSPLHF. In DNA, the CDR3 is TGTGCCAGCAGTTACTTGGGGCCTGATTCACCCCTCCACTTT.

CDR3 nucleotide sequence: TGTGCCAGCAGTTTTCTAAACGCCAGGGAGACCCAGTACTTC. It yields the protein CASSFLNARETQYF. The genes are TRBV5-6 and TRBJ2-5; D gene unclear. The CDR3 sequence is 14 residues long. V lost 5 bases, J lost 5 bases, and 16 bases lay in between. The germline CDR1 and CDR2 sequences are SGHDT and YYEEEE.

The rearrangement joins TRBV3-1 (or the pseudogene TRBV3-2) to TRBJ2-7; 9 bases fit TRBD1. CDR3 length equals 13 residues. In germline, CDR1 is LGHDT, CDR2 YNNKEL (reference sequence). J was trimmed by 4 bases and V by 6 bases; bases with no gene match: 4. The CDR3 sequence is CASRGQGNYEQYF. In nucleotides, the CDR3 is TGTGCCAGCAGGGGACAGGGTAATTACGAGCAGTACTTC.

DNA for the CDR3: TGTGCCAGCAGCCAAGTGGGCGAGACCCAGTACTTC. It codes for CASSQVGETQYF. The chain couples TRBV14 to TRBJ2-5; D is unclear. With 1 base removed from V and 5 bases from J, the gap between germline ends came to 5 bases. This CDR3 has 12 residues. From germline, CDR1 is SGHDN and CDR2 FVKESK.

This sequence joins TRBV5-1 and TRBJ2-1, with 7 positions matching TRBD1. V lost 4 bases to trimming and J lost 7 bases; unmatched junction nucleotides: 5. This CDR3 region has 13 residues. The germline gives CDR1 SGHRS, CDR2 YFSETQ. The CDR3 loop reads CASSPGQANEQFF. In DNA form, the CDR3 reads TGCGCCAGCAGCCCCGGACAGGCTAATGAGCAGTTCTTC. Variable domain in full (rest from reference TRBV5-1 and TRBJ2-1): KAGVTQTPRYLIKTRGQQVTLSCSPISGHRSVSWYQQTPGQGLQFLFEYFSETQRNKGNFPGRFSGRQFSNSRSEMNVSTLELGDSALYLCASSPGQANEQFFGPGTRLTVL.

The V gene is TRBV7-2, the J gene TRBJ1-1, with D possibly TRBD1 on 6 matching bases. Trimming shortened V by 4 bases and J by 5 bases, and 14 bases separated the two germline ends. The CDR3 has 14 residues. Germline assignment: CDR1 SGHTA and CDR2 FQGNSA. CDR3 DNA sequence: TGTGCCAGCAGCTCCGGGACATTCGGAACTGAAGCTTTCTTT. Its translation: CASSSGTFGTEAFF.

The chain has TRBV13 and TRBJ2-7, with 8 positions matching TRBD1. Losses at the gene ends were 6 bases for V and 5 bases for J; bases not matched to a gene: 9. CDR3 length: 14 residues. Germline loops: CDR1 PRHDT, CDR2 FYEKMQ (reference sequence). The CDR3 sequence: CASSSTQGVNEQYF. The CDR3 DNA follows: TGTGCCAGCAGTTCCACACAGGGGGTCAACGAGCAGTACTTC.

V and J are TRBV7-7 and TRBJ2-5; TRBD2 matches at 9 bases. Germline V gene sequence: CDR1 SSHAT, CDR2 FNYEAQ (reference sequence). This CDR3 contains 13 residues. The CDR3 sequence is CLCGGGPRETQYF. The DNA of the CDR3 is TGTTTGTGCGGGGGGGGGCCTCGGGAGACCCAGTACTTC.

This chain connects TRBV5-1 to TRBJ2-3; perhaps TRBD2 as D (6 bases). Germline V gene lookup returns CDR1 SGHRS and CDR2 YFSETQ. The CDR3 contains 14 residues. V was shortened by 2 bases and J by 3 bases, with 10 bases between the two germline ends. In DNA, the CDR3 is TGCGCCAGCAGCTTTTCGGGAGTGACAGATACGCAGTATTTT. Its translation is CASSFSGVTDTQYF.

V and J are TRBV5-1 and TRBJ2-3; D unresolved. The CDR3 spans 13 residues. The V gene's germline CDR1 is SGHRS and CDR2 YFSETQ. V shed 1 base and J shed 4 bases, with 7 bases lying between them. The CDR3 loop reads CASSLQSSDTQYF. In nucleotides, the CDR3 is TGCGCCAGCAGCTTGCAAAGCTCAGATACGCAGTATTTT.

The V gene is TRBV15, the J gene TRBJ1-1; D uncertain. The CDR3 contains 12 residues. Germline V lookup: CDR1 LNHNV, CDR2 YYDKDF (reference sequence). V lost 1 base, J lost 7 bases, and 7 bases lay in between. The CDR3 DNA reads TGTGCCACCAGCAGAGCCGGGAATGAAGCTTTCTTT. Protein sequence: CATSRAGNEAFF.

V usage is TRBV5-6 and J usage is TRBJ2-7, with D tentatively TRBD2 (6 bases). V was clipped by 2 bases and J by 4 bases, with 13 bases between them. CDR1 is SGHDT, CDR2 YYEEEE, per germline. The CDR3 consists of 14 residues. CDR3 residues: CASSFGTYLYEQYF. The CDR3 coding sequence is TGTGCCAGCAGCTTTGGGACTTACCTTTACGAGCAGTACTTC.

This chain links TRBV27 with TRBJ1-1; tentative D call: TRBD1 (6 bases). The CDR3 is 17 residues long. The germline V gene has CDR1 MNHEY and CDR2 SMNVEV (reference sequence). Trimming cost V 6 bases and J 1 base, with 21 bases left between them. The CDR3, as DNA: TGTGCCAGCAGGAGGTTTGCCGGGCGGGGGGCGAACACTGAAGCTTTCTTT. Amino acids: CASRRFAGRGANTEAFF.

V and J are TRBV18 and TRBJ2-5; tentative D call: TRBD2 (5 bases). Germline assignment: CDR1 KGHSH and CDR2 LQKENI. The V and J ends lost 0 bases and 5 bases respectively, with 19 bases between them. The CDR3 is 17 residues long. The CDR3 bases are TGTGCCAGCTCACCACCGGGTCTCGGGGTGGCCGGGGAGACCCAGTACTTC. It specifies CASSPPGLGVAGETQYF. The variable domain in full, with the rest retrieved from reference TRBV18 and TRBJ2-5, is NAGVMQNPRHLVRRRGQEARLRCSPMKGHSHVYWYRQLPEEGLKFMVYLQKENIIDESGMPKERFSAEFPKEGPSILRIQQVVRGDSAAYFCASSPPGLGVAGETQYFGPGTRLLVL.

The rearrangement uses TRBV15 and TRBJ2-1; 8 bases agree with TRBD1. Trimming cost V 3 bases and J 4 bases; bases outside gene matches: 8. Germline lookup yields CDR1 LNHNV and CDR2 YYDKDF (reference sequence). The CDR3 has 16 amino acids. The CDR3 is CATSRPGQARYNEQFF. The CDR3 bases are TGTGCCACCAGCAGGCCGGGACAGGCGAGATACAATGAGCAGTTCTTC.

For the CDR3, the DNA is TGTGCCAGTATGGACAGGGCGAGAGAGTTCTTC. It yields the protein CASMDRAREFF. V gene TRBV27 combines with J gene TRBJ2-1, with 8 bases lining up with TRBD1. V lost 9 bases and J lost 14; bases outside the gene matches: 9. This CDR3 comprises 11 residues. Germline CDR1 and CDR2: MNHEY and SMNVEV (reference sequence).

Written as DNA, the CDR3 is TGTGCTAGTGGTTGGCAGGGGACCAACAATGAGCAGTTCTTC. This gives the protein CASGWQGTNNEQFF. V is TRBV12-5 and J is TRBJ2-1; perhaps TRBD1 as D (6 bases). Germline CDR1 reads LGHNT; CDR2 reads FRNRAP. This CDR3 has 14 amino acids. Trimming removed 4 bases from V and 5 bases from J, with 12 bases in between.

This chain joins TRBV28 and TRBJ1-5; no clear D. The CDR3 totals 14 residues. V dropped 1 base and J dropped 6 bases, with 10 bases sitting between them. Germline CDR1 and CDR2: MDHEN and SYDVKM. CDR3: CASSLLSRGQPQHF. DNA of the CDR3: TGTGCCAGCAGTTTATTGTCTAGAGGTCAGCCCCAGCATTTT.

The chain joins TRBV5-6 to TRBJ1-6, with D perhaps TRBD1 (6 bases). The germline CDR1 and CDR2 sequences are SGHDT and YYEEEE. V was cut by 0 bases and J by 9 bases, with 16 bases left in between. There are 16 residues in the CDR3. CDR3 amino acids: CASSLGMGAQSSPLHF. The CDR3 DNA sequence: TGTGCCAGCAGCTTGGGAATGGGGGCGCAGAGTTCACCCCTCCACTTT.

The chain carries TRBV18 and TRBJ1-1; D call uncertain. V was clipped by 3 bases and J by 1 base, with 9 bases between them. CDR3 length: 14 amino acids. Germline V gene sequence: CDR1 KGHSH, CDR2 LQKENI. The CDR3 reads CASSPSTTNTEAFF. CDR3 sequence (DNA): TGTGCCAGCTCACCGTCGACAACGAACACTGAAGCTTTCTTT.

The chain employs TRBV28 and TRBJ1-2; 8 nucleotides agree with TRBD1. V lost 4 bases, J lost 5 bases, and 9 bases stayed unmatched. CDR1 and CDR2 from the germline V gene are MDHEN and SYDVKM. This CDR3 is 15 amino acids long. For the CDR3, the DNA is TGTGCCAGCAGTTCCGGGACAGGTCTACTTTATGGCTACACCTTC. This sequence encodes CASSSGTGLLYGYTF.

V is TRBV19 and J is TRBJ1-6; TRBD1 aligns across 9 bases. Unmatched junction bases numbered 3, after V lost 7 bases and J lost 8 bases. From germline, CDR1 is LNHDA and CDR2 SQIVND (reference sequence). The CDR3 totals 13 residues. The CDR3 sequence is CASTRDRDSPLHF. The CDR3 nucleotides read TGTGCCAGTACCCGGGACAGGGATTCACCCCTCCACTTT.

This sequence joins TRBV5-8 and TRBJ2-3, with D perhaps matching TRBD2 (5 bases). This CDR3 region has 15 residues. Trimming removed 6 bases at V and 1 base at J, with 15 bases between. Per the germline V gene, CDR1 is SGHTS and CDR2 is YDEGEE. The CDR3 bases are TGTGCCAGCAATTACGGACTCGGAGGCACAGATACGCAGTATTTT. This translates into CASNYGLGGTDTQYF.

This chain connects TRBV2 to TRBJ2-1; unclear D gene. V was pared by 6 bases and J by 8 bases, with 17 bases between. From germline, CDR1 is SNHLY and CDR2 FYNNEI. The CDR3 has 14 amino acids. The CDR3 loop reads CASRRTQYQDEQFF. The CDR3 DNA is TGTGCCAGCAGGCGAACGCAGTATCAGGATGAGCAGTTCTTC.